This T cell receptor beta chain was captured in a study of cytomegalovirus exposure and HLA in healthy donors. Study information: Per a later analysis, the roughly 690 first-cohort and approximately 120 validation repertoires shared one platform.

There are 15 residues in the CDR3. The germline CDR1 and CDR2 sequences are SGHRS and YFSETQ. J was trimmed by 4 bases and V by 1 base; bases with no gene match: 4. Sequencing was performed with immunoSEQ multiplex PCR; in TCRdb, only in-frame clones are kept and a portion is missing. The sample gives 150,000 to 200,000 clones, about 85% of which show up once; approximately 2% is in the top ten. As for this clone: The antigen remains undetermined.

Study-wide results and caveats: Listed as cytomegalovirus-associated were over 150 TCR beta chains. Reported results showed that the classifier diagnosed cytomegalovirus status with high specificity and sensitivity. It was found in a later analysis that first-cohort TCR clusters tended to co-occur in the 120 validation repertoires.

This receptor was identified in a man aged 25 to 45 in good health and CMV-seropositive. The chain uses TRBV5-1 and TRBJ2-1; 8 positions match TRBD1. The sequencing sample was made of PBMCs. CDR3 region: CASSLTGGGYNEQFF. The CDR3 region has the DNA TGCGCCAGCAGCTTGACAGGGGGAGGATACAATGAGCAGTTCTTC. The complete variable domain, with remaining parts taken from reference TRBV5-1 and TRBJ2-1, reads KAGVTQTPRYLIKTRGQQVTLSCSPISGHRSVSWYQQTPGQGLQFLFEYFSETQRNKGNFPGRFSGRQFSNSRSEMNVSTLELGDSALYLCASSLTGGGYNEQFFGPGTRLTVL.